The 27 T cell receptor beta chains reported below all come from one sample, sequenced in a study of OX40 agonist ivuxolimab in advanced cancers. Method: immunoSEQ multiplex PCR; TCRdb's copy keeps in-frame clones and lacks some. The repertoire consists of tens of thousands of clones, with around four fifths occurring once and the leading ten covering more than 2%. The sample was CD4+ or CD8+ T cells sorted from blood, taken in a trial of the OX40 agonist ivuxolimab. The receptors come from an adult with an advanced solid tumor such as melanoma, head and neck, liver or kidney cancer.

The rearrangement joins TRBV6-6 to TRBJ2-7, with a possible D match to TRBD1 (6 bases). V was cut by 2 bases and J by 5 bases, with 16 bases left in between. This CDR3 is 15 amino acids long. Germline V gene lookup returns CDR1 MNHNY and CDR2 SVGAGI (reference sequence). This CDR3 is CASSYVGTSKHEQYF. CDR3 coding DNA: TGTGCCAGCAGTTACGTAGGGACAAGTAAGCACGAGCAGTACTTC.

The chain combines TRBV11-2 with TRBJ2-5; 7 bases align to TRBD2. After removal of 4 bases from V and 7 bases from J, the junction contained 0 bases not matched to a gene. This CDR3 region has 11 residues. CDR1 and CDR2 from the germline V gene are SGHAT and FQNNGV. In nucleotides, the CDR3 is TGTGCCAGCAGCTCGGGGGGGACCCAGTACTTC. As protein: CASSSGGTQYF.

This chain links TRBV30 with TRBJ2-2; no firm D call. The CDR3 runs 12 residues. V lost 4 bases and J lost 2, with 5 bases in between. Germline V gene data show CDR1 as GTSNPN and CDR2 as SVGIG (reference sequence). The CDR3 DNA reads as TGTGCCTGGAAGTCAAACACCGGGGAGCTGTTTTTT. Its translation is CAWKSNTGELFF.

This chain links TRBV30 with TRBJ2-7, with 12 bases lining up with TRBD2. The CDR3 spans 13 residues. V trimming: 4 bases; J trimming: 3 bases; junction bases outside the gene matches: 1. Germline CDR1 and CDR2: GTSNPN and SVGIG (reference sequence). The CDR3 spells CAWTSGGDYEQYF. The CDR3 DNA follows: TGTGCCTGGACTAGCGGGGGGGACTACGAGCAGTACTTC.

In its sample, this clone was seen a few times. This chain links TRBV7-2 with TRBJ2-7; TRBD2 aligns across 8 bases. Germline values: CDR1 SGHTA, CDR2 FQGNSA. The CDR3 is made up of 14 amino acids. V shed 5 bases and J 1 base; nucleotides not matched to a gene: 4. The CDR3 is CASSRAGVSYEQYF. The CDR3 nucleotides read TGTGCCAGCAGCCGAGCGGGAGTTTCCTACGAGCAGTACTTC. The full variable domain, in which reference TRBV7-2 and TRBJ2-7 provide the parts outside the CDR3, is GAGVSQSPSNKVTEKGKDVELRCDPISGHTALYWYRQSLGQGLEFLIYFQGNSAPDKSGLPSDRFSAERTGGSVSTLTIQRTQQEDSAVYLCASSRAGVSYEQYFGPGTRLTVT.

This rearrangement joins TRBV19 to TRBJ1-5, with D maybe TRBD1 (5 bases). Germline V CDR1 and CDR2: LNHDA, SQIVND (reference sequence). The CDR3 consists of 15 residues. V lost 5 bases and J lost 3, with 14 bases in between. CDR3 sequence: CASSGGDLTNQPQHF. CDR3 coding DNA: TGTGCCAGTAGTGGTGGGGACCTTACCAATCAGCCCCAGCATTTT.

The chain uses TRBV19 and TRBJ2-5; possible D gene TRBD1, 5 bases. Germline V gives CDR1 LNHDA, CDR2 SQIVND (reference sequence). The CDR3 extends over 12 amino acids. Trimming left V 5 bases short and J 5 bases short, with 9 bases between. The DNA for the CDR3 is TGTGCCAGTAGTGGGCCAGGGGAGACCCAGTACTTC. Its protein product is CASSGPGETQYF.

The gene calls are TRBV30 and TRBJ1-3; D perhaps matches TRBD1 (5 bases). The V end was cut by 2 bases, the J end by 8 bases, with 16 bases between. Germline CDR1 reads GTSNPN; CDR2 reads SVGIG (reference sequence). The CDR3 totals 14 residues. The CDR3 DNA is TGTGCCTGGAGTCTCGACGGGGGAACGGACACCATATATTTT. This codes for CAWSLDGGTDTIYF.

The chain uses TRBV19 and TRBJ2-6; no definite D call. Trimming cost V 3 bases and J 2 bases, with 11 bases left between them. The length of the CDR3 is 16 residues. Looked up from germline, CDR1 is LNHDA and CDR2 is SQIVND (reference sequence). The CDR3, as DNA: TGTGCCAGTAGTATTGGATTGATCGCTGGGGCCAACGTCCTGACTTTC. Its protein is CASSIGLIAGANVLTF.

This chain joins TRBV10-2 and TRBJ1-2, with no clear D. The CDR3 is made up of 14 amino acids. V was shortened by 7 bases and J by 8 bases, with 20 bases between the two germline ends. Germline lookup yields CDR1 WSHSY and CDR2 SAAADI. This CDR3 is CASKEPGRPHGYTF. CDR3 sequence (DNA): TGCGCCAGCAAAGAGCCTGGACGGCCCCACGGCTACACCTTC.

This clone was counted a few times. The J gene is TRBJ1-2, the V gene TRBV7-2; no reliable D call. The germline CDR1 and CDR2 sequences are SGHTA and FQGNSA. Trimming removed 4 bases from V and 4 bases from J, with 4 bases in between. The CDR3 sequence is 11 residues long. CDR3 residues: CASSSGYGYTF. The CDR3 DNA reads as TGTGCCAGCAGCTCAGGCTATGGCTACACCTTC.

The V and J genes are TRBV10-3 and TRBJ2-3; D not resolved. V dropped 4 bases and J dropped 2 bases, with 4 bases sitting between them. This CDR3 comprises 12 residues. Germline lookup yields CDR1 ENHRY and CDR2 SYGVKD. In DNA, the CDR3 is TGTGCCATCAGTGCCGTCACAGATACGCAGTATTTT. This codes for CAISAVTDTQYF.

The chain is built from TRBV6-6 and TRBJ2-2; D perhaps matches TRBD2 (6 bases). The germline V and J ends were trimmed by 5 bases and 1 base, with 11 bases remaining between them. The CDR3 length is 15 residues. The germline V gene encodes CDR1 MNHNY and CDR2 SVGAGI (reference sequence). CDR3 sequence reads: CASSAGRLNTGELFF. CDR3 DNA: TGTGCCAGCAGTGCGGGAAGGTTGAACACCGGGGAGCTGTTTTTT.

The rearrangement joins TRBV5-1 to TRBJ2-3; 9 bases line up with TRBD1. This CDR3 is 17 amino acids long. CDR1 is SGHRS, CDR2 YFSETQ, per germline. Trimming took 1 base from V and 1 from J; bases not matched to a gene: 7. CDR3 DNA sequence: TGCGCCAGCAGCTTGCAGGGACAGGGCCTTCGCACAGATACGCAGTATTTT. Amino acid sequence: CASSLQGQGLRTDTQYF.

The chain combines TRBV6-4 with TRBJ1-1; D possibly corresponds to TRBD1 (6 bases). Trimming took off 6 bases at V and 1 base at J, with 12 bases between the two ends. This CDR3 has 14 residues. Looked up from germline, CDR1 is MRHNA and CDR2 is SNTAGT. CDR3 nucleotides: TGTGCCAGCAGCGCGACAGGCCGGAACACTGAAGCTTTCTTT. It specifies CASSATGRNTEAFF.

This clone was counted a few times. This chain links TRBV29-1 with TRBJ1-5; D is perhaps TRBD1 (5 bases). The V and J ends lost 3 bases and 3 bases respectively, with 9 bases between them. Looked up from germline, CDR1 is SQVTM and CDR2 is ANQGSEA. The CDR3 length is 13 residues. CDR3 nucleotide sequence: TGCAGCGTTGATCAGGGTCCCAATCAGCCCCAGCATTTT. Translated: CSVDQGPNQPQHF.

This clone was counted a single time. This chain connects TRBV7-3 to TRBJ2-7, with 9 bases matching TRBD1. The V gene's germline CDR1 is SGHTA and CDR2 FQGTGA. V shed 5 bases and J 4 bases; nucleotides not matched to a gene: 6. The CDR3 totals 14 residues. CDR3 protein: CASSPDRGPYEQYF. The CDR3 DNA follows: TGTGCCAGCAGCCCGGACAGGGGACCGTACGAGCAGTACTTC.

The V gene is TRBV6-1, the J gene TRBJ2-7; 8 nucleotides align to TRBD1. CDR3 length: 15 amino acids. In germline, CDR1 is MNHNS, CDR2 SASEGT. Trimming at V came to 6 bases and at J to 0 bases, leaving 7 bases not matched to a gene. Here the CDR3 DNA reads TGTGCCAGCAGGCAGGGGGCGGGGAGCTCCTACGAGCAGTACTTC. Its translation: CASRQGAGSSYEQYF.

CDR3 DNA: TGTGCCAGCAGTTCCCCGAGGGGGGCATGGGAGACCCAGTACTTC. Its translation is CASSSPRGAWETQYF. The rearrangement uses TRBV6-5 and TRBJ2-5; possibly TRBD1 or TRBD2 for D (6 bases each). The CDR3 is made up of 15 amino acids. The germline V gene encodes CDR1 MNHEY and CDR2 SVGAGI. The V end lost 4 bases, the J end lost 5 bases, and 17 bases lay between the germline ends.

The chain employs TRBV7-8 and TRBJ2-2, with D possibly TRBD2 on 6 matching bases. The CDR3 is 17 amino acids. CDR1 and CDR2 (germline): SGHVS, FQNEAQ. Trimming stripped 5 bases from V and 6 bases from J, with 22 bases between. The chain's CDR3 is CASSQEGRTSRPGELFF. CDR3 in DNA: TGTGCCAGCAGCCAAGAAGGGCGAACTAGCCGGCCCGGGGAGCTGTTTTTT.

Written as DNA, the CDR3 is TGTGCCAGCAGCGTAGGGGTCAGTACTCCCCAGTTCTTC. Translating it yields CASSVGVSTPQFF. V is TRBV9 and J is TRBJ2-1; unclear D gene. This CDR3 contains 13 residues. V dropped 0 bases and J dropped 13 bases, with 14 bases sitting between them. Germline CDR1 and CDR2: SGDLS and YYNGEE.

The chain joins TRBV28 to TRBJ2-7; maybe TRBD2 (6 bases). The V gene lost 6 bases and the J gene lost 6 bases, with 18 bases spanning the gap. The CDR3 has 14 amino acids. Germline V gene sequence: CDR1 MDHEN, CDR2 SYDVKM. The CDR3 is CASSPPGVLGEQYF. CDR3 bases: TGTGCCAGCAGCCCTCCGGGGGTTCTGGGCGAGCAGTACTTC.

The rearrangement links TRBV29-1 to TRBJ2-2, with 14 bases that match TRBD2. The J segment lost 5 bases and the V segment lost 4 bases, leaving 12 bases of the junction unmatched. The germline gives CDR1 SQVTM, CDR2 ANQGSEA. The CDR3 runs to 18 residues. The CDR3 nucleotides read TGCAGCGTTGTTTCCGGGACTAGCGGGAGAGGGGGGACCGGGGAGCTGTTTTTT. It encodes CSVVSGTSGRGGTGELFF.

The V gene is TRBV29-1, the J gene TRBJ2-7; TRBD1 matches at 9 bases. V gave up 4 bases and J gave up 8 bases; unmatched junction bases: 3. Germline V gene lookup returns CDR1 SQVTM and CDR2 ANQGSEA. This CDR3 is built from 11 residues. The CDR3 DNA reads TGCAGCGTTGGAACAGGGGGCCAGCAGTACTTC. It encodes CSVGTGGQQYF.

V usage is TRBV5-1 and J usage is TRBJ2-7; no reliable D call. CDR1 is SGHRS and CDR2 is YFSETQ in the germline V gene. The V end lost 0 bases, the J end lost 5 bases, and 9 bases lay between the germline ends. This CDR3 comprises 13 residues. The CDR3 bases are TGCGCCAGCAGCTTGGGCATTGGGAACGAGCAGTACTTC. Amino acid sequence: CASSLGIGNEQYF.

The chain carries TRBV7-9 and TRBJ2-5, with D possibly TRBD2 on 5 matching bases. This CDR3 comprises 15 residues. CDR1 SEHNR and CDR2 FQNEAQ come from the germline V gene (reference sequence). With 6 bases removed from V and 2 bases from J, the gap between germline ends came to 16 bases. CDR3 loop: CASSTIRRGQETQYF. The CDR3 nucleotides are TGTGCCAGCAGTACGATCCGCCGAGGGCAAGAGACCCAGTACTTC.

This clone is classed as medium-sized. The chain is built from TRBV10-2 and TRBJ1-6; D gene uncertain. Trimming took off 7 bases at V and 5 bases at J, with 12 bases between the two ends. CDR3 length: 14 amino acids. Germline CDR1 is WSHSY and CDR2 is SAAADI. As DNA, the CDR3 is TGCGCCAGCACCCCCGGCACCAATAATTCACCCCTCCACTTT. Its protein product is CASTPGTNNSPLHF.